Shown below are 9 T cell receptor beta chains from a single sample sequenced in a study of blood T cells in healthy people across ages. Sample-barcoded 5' priming and a J-beta primer mix drove a second PCR of roughly 7 to 11 cycles. TCRdb reanalysed the 5' RACE reads using MiXCR and keeps one entry per CDR3 protein. The sample lists roughly 1,100,000 distinct CDR3 sequences; roughly a quarter were seen once. The sample also formed part of further work on T cells of mothers and their children.

Material: blood. These receptors originate from a girl under 10 years old in good health.

The chain uses TRBV7-3 and TRBJ1-6, with TRBD1 identical over 10 bases. The trim removed 5 bases at V and 10 bases at J, leaving 11 bases unmatched. The CDR3 is made up of 16 amino acids. Germline loops: CDR1 SGHTA, CDR2 FQGTGA. CDR3 coding DNA: TGTGCCAGCAGCAGATCCGGGACAGGGGTTTCATCACCCCTCCACTTT. Translation gives CASSRSGTGVSSPLHF.

A few counts support this clonotype. This sequence joins TRBV28 and TRBJ2-7; D could derive from TRBD1 or TRBD2 (5 bases each). Germline V gene lookup returns CDR1 MDHEN and CDR2 SYDVKM. Trimming left V 7 bases short and J 2 bases short, with 12 bases between. The CDR3 sequence is 13 residues long. CDR3 coding DNA: TGTGCCAGCAACCGTGAGGGACCCTACGAGCAGTACTTC. Protein sequence: CASNREGPYEQYF.

The V call is TRBV4-1, the J call TRBJ2-3; 9 nucleotides agree with TRBD1. V lost 1 base and J lost 7; bases outside the gene matches: 9. CDR1 and CDR2 (germline): MGHRA, YSYEKL. The CDR3 has 16 residues. The CDR3 protein is CASSQVGQGISNTQYF. The CDR3 DNA reads as TGCGCCAGCAGCCAAGTAGGACAGGGGATATCGAATACGCAGTATTTT.

This clonotype came up a few times. This chain links TRBV7-2 with TRBJ1-1; no reliable D call. V was shortened by 1 base and J by 4 bases, with 13 bases between the two germline ends. Germline CDR1 reads SGHTA; CDR2 reads FQGNSA. CDR3 length: 15 residues. As DNA, the CDR3 is TGTGCCAGCAGCTTAGTCGGCGGGGAAGGCACTGAAGCTTTCTTT. Encoded protein: CASSLVGGEGTEAFF.

This clonotype was seen a handful of times. J is TRBJ2-7 and V is TRBV29-1; TRBD2 is a possible D gene (5 bases). The CDR3 loop spans 12 amino acids. The germline V gene encodes CDR1 SQVTM and CDR2 ANQGSEA. Trimming removed 4 bases at V and 7 bases at J, with 14 bases between. The CDR3 protein is CSVVYTPGEQYF. CDR3 sequence (DNA): TGCAGCGTTGTATACACCCCGGGGGAGCAGTACTTC.

There are a few counts of this clonotype. The chain is built from TRBV12-3 or TRBV12-4 and TRBJ2-6; D call uncertain. Trimming stripped 5 bases from V and 0 bases from J, with 8 bases between. The CDR3 consists of 15 residues. Here the CDR3 DNA reads TGTGCCAGCAGTCCTGACAACTCTGGGGCCAACGTCCTGACTTTC. Translated, it gives CASSPDNSGANVLTF.

The chain employs TRBV12-3 or TRBV12-4 and TRBJ2-1; TRBD2 matches at 8 bases. This CDR3 contains 15 residues. Trimming removed 6 bases from V and 0 bases from J; junction bases left unmatched: 4. CDR3 amino acids: CASRASGYSYNEQFF. The DNA for the CDR3 is TGTGCCAGCAGAGCTAGCGGGTACTCCTACAATGAGCAGTTCTTC.

This clonotype has only a few counts. This chain uses TRBV7-9 with TRBJ1-5; D is unclear. Trimming removed 4 bases from V and 9 bases from J, with 13 bases in between. Germline loops: CDR1 SEHNR, CDR2 FQNEAQ (reference sequence). This CDR3 has 13 residues. CDR3 region: CASSSFLGLPQHF. In DNA, the CDR3 is TGTGCCAGCAGCTCCTTTCTGGGCCTGCCCCAGCATTTT.

This chain connects TRBV12-5 to TRBJ1-2, with D uncertain. Trimming removed 1 base at V and 2 bases at J, with 8 bases between. Germline V gene lookup returns CDR1 LGHNT and CDR2 FRNRAP. There are 14 residues in the CDR3. The CDR3 spells CASGLDGSNYGYTF. CDR3 coding DNA: TGTGCTAGTGGTTTGGACGGATCGAACTATGGCTACACCTTC. Complete variable domain (other parts from reference TRBV12-5 and TRBJ1-2): DARVTQTPRHKVTEMGQEVTMRCQPILGHNTVFWYRQTMMQGLELLAYFRNRAPLDDSGMPKDRFSAEMPDATLATLKIQPSEPRDSAVYFCASGLDGSNYGYTFGSGTRLTVV.